This T cell receptor beta chain was identified during a study of blood T cell repertoires in COVID-19. The CDR3 is made up of 15 amino acids. J gave up 1 base and V 4 bases, and 4 bases lay outside the gene matches. Germline lookup yields CDR1 SEHNR and CDR2 FQNEAQ (reference sequence). Assay used: immunoSEQ multiplex PCR; TCRdb lists only in-frame clones, some missing. The repertoire includes 200,000 to 250,000 clones, roughly 90% of them detected once, and over 3% sits in the top ten. The TCR sequence derives from a woman aged 40 to 55 with acute COVID-19. This rearrangement joins TRBV7-9 to TRBJ1-2; 9 bases match TRBD1. The sequenced material came from PBMCs or T cells enriched from blood (not recorded which). The CDR3 loop reads CASSSGTGYNYGYTF. CDR3 nucleotides: TGTGCCAGCAGCTCCGGGACAGGGTATAACTATGGCTACACCTTC. The complete variable domain, with remaining parts taken from reference TRBV7-9 and TRBJ1-2, reads DTGVSQNPRHKITKRGQNVTFRCDPISEHNRLYWYRQTLGQGPEFLTYFQNEAQLEKSRLLSDRFSAERPKGSFSTLEIQRTEQGDSAMYLCASSSGTGYNYGYTFGSGTRLTVV.